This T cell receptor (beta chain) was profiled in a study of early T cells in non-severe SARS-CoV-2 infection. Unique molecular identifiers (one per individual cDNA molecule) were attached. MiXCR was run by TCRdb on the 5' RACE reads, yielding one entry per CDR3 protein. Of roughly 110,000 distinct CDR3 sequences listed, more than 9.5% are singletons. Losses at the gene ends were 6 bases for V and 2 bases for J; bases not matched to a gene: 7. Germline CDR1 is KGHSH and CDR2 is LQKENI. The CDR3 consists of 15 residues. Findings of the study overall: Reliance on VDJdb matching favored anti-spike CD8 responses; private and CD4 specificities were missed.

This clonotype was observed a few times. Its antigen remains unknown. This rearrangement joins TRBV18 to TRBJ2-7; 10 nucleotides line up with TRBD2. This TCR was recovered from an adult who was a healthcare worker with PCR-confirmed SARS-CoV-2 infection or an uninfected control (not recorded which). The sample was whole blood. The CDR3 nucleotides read TGTGCCAGCTCCCCCAGGACTAGCGGTACCTACGAGCAGTACTTC. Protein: CASSPRTSGTYEQYF. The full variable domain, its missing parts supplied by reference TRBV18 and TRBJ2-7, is NAGVMQNPRHLVRRRGQEARLRCSPMKGHSHVYWYRQLPEEGLKFMVYLQKENIIDESGMPKERFSAEFPKEGPSILRIQQVVRGDSAAYFCASSPRTSGTYEQYFGPGTRLTVT.